The 5 T cell receptor beta chains reported below all come from one sample, sequenced in a study of T cells in Graves' hyperthyroidism and ophthalmopathy. Amplification of TCR beta CDR3 regions used RNA as the template. HTBI primers were the set used in a first-round RT-PCR of the TCR CDR3. TCRdb redid the calling of the multiplex PCR reads with MiXCR, one entry per CDR3 protein. Counted here are about 410,000 distinct CDR3 sequences, roughly 15% occurring once; the ten biggest clones make up less than 15%. Sequenced: blood. All receptors derive from a man aged 18-30 years with Graves' ophthalmopathy.

The J gene is TRBJ1-1, the V gene TRBV7-9; no clear D gene. Deletions cut 6 bases from V and 0 bases from J, with 11 bases between. This CDR3 spans 14 amino acids. The germline CDR1 and CDR2 sequences are SEHNR and FQNEAQ (reference sequence). The CDR3: CASRTTQMNTEAFF. CDR3 nucleotide sequence: TGTGCCAGCAGGACTACCCAAATGAACACTGAAGCTTTCTTT.

This clonotype was recorded at least ten times. This sequence joins TRBV12-3 or TRBV12-4 and TRBJ2-1, with D possibly TRBD2 on 5 matching bases. This CDR3 has 14 residues. V was trimmed by 5 bases and J by 1 base, leaving 9 bases between them. The CDR3 protein is CASSELGSYNEQFF. CDR3 nucleotides: TGTGCCAGCAGTGAACTAGGGTCCTACAATGAGCAGTTCTTC.

This clonotype was observed many times. The chain uses TRBV12-3 or TRBV12-4 and TRBJ2-3; D may be TRBD1 (5 bases). Trimming removed 7 bases at V and 2 bases at J, with 19 bases between. The CDR3 has 16 residues. The CDR3 DNA follows: TGTGCCAGCAACTTGGGGCGGCACTCCCTCACAGATACGCAGTATTTT. It is translated as CASNLGRHSLTDTQYF.

The J gene is TRBJ2-3, the V gene TRBV19; D tentatively fits TRBD1 or TRBD2 (6 bases each). Trimming shortened V by 4 bases and J by 0 bases, and 26 bases separated the two germline ends. The CDR3 has 20 amino acids. Germline CDR1 reads LNHDA; CDR2 reads SQIVND (reference sequence). CDR3 loop: CASSSPGAIGRLGSTDTQYF. The CDR3 DNA reads TGTGCCAGTAGTAGCCCGGGGGCGATAGGGCGTTTAGGGAGCACAGATACGCAGTATTTT.

This clonotype was recorded many times. The CDR3 sequence is CASSLYRGYEQYF. CDR3 DNA: TGTGCCAGCAGCTTATACAGGGGCTACGAGCAGTACTTC. The chain is built from TRBV7-6 and TRBJ2-7, with 7 bases identical to TRBD1. CDR3 length equals 13 residues. Germline CDR1 is SGHVS and CDR2 is FNYEAQ. V shed 2 bases, J shed 3 bases, and the junction held 1 base outside the gene matches. Full variable domain (outside the CDR3, taken from reference TRBV7-6 and TRBJ2-7): GAGVSQSPRYKVTKRGQDVALRCDPISGHVSLYWYRQALGQGPEFLTYFNYEAQQDKSGLPNDRFSAERPEGSISTLTIQRTEQRDSAMYRCASSLYRGYEQYFGPGTRLTVT.